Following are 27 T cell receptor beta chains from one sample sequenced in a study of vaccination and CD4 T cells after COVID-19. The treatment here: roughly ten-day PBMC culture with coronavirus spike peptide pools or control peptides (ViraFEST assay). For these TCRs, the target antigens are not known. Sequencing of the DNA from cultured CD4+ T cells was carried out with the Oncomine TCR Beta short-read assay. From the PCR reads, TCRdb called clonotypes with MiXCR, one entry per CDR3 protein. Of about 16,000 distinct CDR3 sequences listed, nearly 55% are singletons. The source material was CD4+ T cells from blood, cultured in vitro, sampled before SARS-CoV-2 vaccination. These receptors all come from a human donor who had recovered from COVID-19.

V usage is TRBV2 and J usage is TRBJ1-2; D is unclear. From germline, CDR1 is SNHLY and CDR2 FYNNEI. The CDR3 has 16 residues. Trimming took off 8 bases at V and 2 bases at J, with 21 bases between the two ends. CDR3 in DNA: TGTGCCAGCTGCCACAATTCGCCGGCGGCAAACTATGGCTACACCTTC. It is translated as CASCHNSPAANYGYTF.

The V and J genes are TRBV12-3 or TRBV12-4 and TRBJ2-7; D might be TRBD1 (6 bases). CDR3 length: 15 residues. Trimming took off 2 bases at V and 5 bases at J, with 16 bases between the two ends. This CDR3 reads CASSLFGGSPNEQYF. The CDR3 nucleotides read TGTGCCAGCAGTTTATTTGGGGGCTCCCCCAACGAGCAGTACTTC.

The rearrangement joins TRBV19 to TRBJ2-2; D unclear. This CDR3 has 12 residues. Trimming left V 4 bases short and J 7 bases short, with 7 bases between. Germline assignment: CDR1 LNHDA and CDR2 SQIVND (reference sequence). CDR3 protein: CASSTYSGELFF. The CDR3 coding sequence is TGTGCCAGTAGTACCTACAGCGGGGAGCTGTTTTTT.

Here the CDR3 DNA reads TGTGCCAGCAGTTTATGGGGGCGCAGGAGTCGGGGGCCCGGGGAGCTGTTTTTT. It encodes CASSLWGRRSRGPGELFF. This chain uses TRBV28 with TRBJ2-2; tentatively, D is TRBD1 or TRBD2 (6 bases each). V gave up 0 bases and J gave up 6 bases, with 20 bases separating them. Per the germline V gene, CDR1 is MDHEN and CDR2 is SYDVKM. CDR3 size: 18 residues.

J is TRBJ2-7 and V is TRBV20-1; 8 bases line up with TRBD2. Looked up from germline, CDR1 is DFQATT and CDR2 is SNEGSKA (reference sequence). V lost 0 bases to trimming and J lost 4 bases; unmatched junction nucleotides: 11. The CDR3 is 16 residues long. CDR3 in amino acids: CSARDLPVTSGYEQYF. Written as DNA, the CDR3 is TGCAGTGCTAGAGATCTTCCCGTTACTAGCGGTTACGAGCAGTACTTC.

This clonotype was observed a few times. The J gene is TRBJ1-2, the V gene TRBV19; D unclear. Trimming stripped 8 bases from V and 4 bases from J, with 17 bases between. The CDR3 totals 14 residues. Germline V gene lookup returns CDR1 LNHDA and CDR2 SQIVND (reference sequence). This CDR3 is CASRAGPAGYGYTF. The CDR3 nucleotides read TGTGCCAGTCGGGCGGGTCCCGCGGGCTATGGCTACACCTTC. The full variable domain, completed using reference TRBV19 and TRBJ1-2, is DGGITQSPKYLFRKEGQNVTLSCEQNLNHDAMYWYRQDPGQGLRLIYYSQIVNDFQKGDIAEGYSVSREKKESFPLTVTSAQKNPTAFYLCASRAGPAGYGYTFGSGTRLTVV.

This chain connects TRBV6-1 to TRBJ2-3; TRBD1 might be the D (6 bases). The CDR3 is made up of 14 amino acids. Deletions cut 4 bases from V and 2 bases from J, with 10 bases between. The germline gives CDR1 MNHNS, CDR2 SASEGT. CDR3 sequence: CASSVYRDTDTQYF. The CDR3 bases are TGTGCCAGCAGTGTCTACAGGGACACAGATACGCAGTATTTT.

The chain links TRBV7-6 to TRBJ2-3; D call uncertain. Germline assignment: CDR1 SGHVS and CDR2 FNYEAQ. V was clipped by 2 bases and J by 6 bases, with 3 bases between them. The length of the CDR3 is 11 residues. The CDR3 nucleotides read TGTGCCAGCAGCTTAAAGGATACGCAGTATTTT. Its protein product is CASSLKDTQYF.

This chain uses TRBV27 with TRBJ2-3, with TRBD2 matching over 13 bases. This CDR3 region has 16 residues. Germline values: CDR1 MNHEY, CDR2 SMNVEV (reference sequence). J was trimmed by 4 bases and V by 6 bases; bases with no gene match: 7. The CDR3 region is CASSPTGTSGADTQYF. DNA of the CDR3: TGTGCCAGCAGCCCTACCGGGACTAGCGGGGCAGATACGCAGTATTTT.

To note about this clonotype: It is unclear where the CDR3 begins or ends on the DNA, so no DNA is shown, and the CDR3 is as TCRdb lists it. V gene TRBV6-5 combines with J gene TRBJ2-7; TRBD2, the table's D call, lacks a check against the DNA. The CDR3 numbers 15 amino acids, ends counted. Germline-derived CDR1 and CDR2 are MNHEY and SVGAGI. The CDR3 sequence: CASSSSTSGRLKQYF.

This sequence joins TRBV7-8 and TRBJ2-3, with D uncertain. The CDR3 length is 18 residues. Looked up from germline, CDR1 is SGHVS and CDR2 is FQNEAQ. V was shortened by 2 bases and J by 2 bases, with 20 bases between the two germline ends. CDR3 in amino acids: CASSLKVFGVSLTDTQYF. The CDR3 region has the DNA TGTGCCAGCAGCTTAAAAGTCTTTGGAGTCAGTCTCACAGATACGCAGTATTTT.

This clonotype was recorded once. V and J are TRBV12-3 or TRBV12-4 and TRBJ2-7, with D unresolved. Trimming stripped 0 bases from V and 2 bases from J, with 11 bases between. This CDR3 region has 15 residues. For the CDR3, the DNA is TGTGCCAGCAGTTTAGCGCTAACGCGGACCTACGAGCAGTACTTC. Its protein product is CASSLALTRTYEQYF.

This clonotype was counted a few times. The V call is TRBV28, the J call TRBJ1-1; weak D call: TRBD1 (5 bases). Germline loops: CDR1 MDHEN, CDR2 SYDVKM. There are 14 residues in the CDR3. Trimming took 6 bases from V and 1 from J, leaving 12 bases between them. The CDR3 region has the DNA TGTGCCAGCAGGGCGACAGTTCCGAACACTGAAGCTTTCTTT. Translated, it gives CASRATVPNTEAFF.

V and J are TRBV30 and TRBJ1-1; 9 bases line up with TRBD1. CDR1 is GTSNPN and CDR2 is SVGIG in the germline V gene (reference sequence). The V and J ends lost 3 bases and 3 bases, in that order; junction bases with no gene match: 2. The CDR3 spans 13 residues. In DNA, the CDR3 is TGTGCCTGGAGACGGACAGGGGACACTGAAGCTTTCTTT. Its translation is CAWRRTGDTEAFF. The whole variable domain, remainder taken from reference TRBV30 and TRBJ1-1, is SQTIHQWPATLVQPVGSPLSLECTVEGTSNPNLYWYRQAAGRGLQLLFYSVGIGQISSEVPQNLSASRPQDRQFILSSKKLLLSDSGFYLCAWRRTGDTEAFFGQGTRLTVV.

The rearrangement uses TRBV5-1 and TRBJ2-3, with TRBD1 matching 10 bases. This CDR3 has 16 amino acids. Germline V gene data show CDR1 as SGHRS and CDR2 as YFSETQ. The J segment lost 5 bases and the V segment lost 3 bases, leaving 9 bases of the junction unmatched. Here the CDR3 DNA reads TGCGCCAGCAGCTCGGCGGGACAGGGGAGTGGAGATACGCAGTATTTT. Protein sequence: CASSSAGQGSGDTQYF.

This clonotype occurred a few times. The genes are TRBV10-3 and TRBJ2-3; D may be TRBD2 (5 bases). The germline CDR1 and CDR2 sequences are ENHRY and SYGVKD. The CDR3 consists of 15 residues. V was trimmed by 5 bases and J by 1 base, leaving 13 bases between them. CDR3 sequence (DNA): TGTGCCATCAGTCCGGGCTCTAGCCGCACAGATACGCAGTATTTT. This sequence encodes CAISPGSSRTDTQYF.

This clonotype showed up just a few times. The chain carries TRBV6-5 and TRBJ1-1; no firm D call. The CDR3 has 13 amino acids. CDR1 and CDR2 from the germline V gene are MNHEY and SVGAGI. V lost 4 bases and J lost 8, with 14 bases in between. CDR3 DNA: TGTGCCAGCAGTTCCTTGTCGGCGGCAGAAGCTTTCTTT. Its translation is CASSSLSAAEAFF.

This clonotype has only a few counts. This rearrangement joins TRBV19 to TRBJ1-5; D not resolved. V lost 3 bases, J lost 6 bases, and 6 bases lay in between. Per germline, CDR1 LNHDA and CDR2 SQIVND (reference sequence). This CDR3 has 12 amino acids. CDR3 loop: CASSMGGQPQHF. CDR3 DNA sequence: TGTGCCAGTAGTATGGGCGGTCAGCCCCAGCATTTT.

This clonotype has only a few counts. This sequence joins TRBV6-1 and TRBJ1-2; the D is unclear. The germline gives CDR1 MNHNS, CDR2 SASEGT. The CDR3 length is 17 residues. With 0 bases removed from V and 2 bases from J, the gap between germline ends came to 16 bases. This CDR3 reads CASSEAPSEWWNYGYTF. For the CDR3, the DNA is TGTGCCAGCAGTGAAGCCCCGAGTGAGTGGTGGAACTATGGCTACACCTTC.

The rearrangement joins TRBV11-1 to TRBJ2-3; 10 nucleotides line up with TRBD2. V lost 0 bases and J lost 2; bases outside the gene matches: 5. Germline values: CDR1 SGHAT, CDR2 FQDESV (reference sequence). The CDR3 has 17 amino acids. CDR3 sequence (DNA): TGTGCCAGCAGCTTAGCCCTAGCGGGGGCCACCACAGATACGCAGTATTTT. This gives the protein CASSLALAGATTDTQYF.

In nucleotides, the CDR3 is TGTGCCAGCAGCCGAAGTGCAGGGCCCCACGAGCAGTACTTC. Its translation is CASSRSAGPHEQYF. V usage is TRBV7-9 and J usage is TRBJ2-7; tentatively, D is TRBD1 (5 bases). Trimming removed 5 bases at V and 5 bases at J, with 16 bases between. Germline CDR1 and CDR2: SEHNR and FQNEAQ (reference sequence). CDR3 length: 14 amino acids.

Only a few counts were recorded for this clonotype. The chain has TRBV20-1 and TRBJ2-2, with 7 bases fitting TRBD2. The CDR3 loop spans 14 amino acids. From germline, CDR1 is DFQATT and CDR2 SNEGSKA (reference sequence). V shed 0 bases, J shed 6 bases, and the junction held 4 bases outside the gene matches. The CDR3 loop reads CSAREGGAPGELFF. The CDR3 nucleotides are TGCAGTGCTAGAGAGGGAGGGGCTCCCGGGGAGCTGTTTTTT.

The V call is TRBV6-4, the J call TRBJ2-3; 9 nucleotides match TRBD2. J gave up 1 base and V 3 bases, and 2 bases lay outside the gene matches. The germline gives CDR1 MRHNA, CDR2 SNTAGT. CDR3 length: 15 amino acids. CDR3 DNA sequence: TGTGCCAGCAGTGAGGTAGCGGGAGGCACAGATACGCAGTATTTT. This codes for CASSEVAGGTDTQYF.

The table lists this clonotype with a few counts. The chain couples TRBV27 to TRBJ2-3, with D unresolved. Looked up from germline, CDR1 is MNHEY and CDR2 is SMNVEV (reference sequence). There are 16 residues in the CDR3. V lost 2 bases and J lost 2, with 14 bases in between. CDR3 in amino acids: CASSLQLAAHTDTQYF. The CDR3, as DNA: TGTGCCAGCAGTTTACAATTAGCTGCACACACAGATACGCAGTATTTT.

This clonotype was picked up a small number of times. The chain's CDR3 is CASSLDDGGEFNQPQHF. The CDR3 DNA follows: TGTGCCAGCAGCTTAGACGACGGAGGGGAGTTTAATCAGCCCCAGCATTTT. The chain is built from TRBV7-9 and TRBJ1-5; TRBD1 might be the D (5 bases). CDR3 length: 17 amino acids. CDR1 is SEHNR, CDR2 FQNEAQ, per germline (reference sequence). Trimming cost V 1 base and J 4 bases, with 17 bases left between them.

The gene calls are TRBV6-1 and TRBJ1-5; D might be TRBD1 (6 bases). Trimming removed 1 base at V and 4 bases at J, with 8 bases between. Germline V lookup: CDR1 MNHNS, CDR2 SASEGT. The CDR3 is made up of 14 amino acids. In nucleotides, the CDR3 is TGTGCCAGCAGTGAAGAAGGGACAAATCAGCCCCAGCATTTT. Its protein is CASSEEGTNQPQHF.

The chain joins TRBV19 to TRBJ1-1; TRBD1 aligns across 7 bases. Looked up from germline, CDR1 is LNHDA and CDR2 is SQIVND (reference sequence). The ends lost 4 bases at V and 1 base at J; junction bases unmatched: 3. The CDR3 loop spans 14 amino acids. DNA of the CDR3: TGTGCCAGTAGTAAAGACAGGGCGAACACTGAAGCTTTCTTT. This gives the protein CASSKDRANTEAFF.